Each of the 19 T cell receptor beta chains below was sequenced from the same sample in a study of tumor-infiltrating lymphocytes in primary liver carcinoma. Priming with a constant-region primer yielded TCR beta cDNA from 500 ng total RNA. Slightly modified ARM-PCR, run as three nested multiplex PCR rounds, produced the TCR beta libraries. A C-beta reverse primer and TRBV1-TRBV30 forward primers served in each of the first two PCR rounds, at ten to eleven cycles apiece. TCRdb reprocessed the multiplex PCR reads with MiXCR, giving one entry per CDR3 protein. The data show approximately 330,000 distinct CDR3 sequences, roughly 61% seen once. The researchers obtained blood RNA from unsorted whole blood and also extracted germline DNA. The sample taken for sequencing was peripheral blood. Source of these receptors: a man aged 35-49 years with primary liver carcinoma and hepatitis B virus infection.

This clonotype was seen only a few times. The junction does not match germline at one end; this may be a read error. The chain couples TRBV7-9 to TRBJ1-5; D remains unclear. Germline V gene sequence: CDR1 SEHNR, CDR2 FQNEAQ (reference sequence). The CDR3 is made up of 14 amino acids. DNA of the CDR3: TGTACCAGCAGCTTAGATTCCCCCCTACAGCCCCAGCATTTT. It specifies CTSSLDSPLQPQHF.

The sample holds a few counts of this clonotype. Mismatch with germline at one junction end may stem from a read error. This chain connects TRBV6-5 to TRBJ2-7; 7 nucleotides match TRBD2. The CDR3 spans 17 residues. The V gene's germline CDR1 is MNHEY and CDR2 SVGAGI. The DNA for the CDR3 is TGTGTCAGCAGTTACAAACTAGCGATACAGAGCTCCTACGAGCAGTACTTC. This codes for CVSSYKLAIQSSYEQYF.

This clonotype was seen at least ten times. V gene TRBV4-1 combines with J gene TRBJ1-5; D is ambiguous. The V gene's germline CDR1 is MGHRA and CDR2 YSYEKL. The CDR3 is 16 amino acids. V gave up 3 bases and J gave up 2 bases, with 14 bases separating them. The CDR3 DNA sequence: TGCGCCAGCAGCCACTTAATTGGTTGGGGCAATCAGCCCCAGCATTTT. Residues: CASSHLIGWGNQPQHF.

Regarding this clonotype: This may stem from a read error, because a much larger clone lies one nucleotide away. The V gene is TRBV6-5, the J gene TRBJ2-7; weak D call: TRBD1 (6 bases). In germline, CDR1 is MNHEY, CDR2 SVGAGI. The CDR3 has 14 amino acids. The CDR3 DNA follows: TGTGCCAGCAGTAAAGCCGGGACAAACCACGAGCAGTGCTTC. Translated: CASSKAGTNHEQCF.

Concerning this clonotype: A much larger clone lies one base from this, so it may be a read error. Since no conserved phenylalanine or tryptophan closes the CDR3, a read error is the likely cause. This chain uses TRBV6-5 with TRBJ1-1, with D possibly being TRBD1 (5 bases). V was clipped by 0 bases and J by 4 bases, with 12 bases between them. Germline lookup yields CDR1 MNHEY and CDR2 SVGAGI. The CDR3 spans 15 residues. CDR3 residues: CASSYSTRVGTEAFL. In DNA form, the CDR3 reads TGTGCCAGCAGTTACTCGACCAGGGTTGGCACTGAAGCTTTCTTA.

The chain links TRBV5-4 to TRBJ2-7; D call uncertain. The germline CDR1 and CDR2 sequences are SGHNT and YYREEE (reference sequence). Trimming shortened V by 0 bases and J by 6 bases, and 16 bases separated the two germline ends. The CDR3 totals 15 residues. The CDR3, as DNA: TGTGCCAGCAGCTTGGGGGGTAGTGACTTCGGCGAGCAGTACTTC. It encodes CASSLGGSDFGEQYF.

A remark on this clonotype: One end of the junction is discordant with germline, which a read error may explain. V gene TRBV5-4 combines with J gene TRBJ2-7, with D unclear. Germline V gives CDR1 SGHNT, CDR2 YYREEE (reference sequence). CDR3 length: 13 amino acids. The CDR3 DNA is TGTGCCCGCAGCTCTACCCCAGGCAGCGAGCAGTACTTC. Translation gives CARSSTPGSEQYF.

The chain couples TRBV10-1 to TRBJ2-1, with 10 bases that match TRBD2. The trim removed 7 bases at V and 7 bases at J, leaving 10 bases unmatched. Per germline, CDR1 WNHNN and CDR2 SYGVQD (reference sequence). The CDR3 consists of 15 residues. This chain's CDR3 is CASNGGSGRANEQFF. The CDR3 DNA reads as TGCGCCAGCAATGGCGGAAGCGGGAGGGCTAATGAGCAGTTCTTC.

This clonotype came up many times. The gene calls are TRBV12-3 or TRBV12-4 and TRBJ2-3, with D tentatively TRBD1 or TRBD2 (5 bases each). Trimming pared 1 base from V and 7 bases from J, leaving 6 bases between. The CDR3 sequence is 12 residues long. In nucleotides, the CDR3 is TGTGCCAGCAGTTTAGGGGGGTATACGCAGTATTTT. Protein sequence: CASSLGGYTQYF.

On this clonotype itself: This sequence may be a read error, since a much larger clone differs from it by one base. The chain's CDR3 is CASAGSLLPDTQYF. CDR3 nucleotides: TGTGCCAGCGCGGGGAGTCTCCTTCCAGATACGCAGTATTTT. The V call is TRBV6-2 or TRBV6-3, the J call TRBJ2-3; D possibly corresponds to TRBD2 (6 bases). The V and J ends lost 8 bases and 4 bases respectively, with 16 bases between them. This CDR3 comprises 14 residues. In germline, CDR1 is MNHEY, CDR2 SVGEGT.

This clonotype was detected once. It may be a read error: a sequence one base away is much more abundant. The CDR3 spells CSSSRQGGNEKLFF. DNA of the CDR3: TGCTCCAGCAGCCGACAGGGCGGTAATGAAAAACTGTTTTTT. The genes are TRBV4-3 and TRBJ1-4, with 7 positions matching TRBD1. The CDR3 extends over 14 amino acids. Germline CDR1 and CDR2: LGHNA and YSLEER.

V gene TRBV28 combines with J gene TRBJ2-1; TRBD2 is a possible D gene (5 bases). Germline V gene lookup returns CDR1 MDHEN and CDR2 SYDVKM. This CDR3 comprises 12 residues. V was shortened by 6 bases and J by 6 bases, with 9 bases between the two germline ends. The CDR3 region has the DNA TGTGCCAGCAGGGACGGACTCAATGAGCAGTTCTTC. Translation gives CASRDGLNEQFF.

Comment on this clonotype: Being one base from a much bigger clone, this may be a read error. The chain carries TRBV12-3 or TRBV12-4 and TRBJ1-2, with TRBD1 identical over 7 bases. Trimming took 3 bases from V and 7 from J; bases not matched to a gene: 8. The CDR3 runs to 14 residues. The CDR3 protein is CASSFHVQGPGYTF. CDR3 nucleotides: TGTGCCAGCAGTTTTCATGTACAGGGGCCTGGCTACACCTTC.

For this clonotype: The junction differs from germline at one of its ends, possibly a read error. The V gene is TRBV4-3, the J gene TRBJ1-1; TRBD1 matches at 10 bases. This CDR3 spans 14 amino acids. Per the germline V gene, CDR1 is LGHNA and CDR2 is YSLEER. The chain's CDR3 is CVSSQDRGPTEAFF. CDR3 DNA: TGCGTCAGCAGCCAAGACAGGGGGCCCACTGAAGCTTTCTTT.

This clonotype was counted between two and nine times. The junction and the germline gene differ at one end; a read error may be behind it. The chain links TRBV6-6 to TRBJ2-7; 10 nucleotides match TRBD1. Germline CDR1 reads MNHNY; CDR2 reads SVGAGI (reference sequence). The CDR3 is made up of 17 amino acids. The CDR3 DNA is TGTGCCAGCAGTCACTCTCACAGGACAGGGGGTTCCTACGAGCAGTACTTC. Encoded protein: CASSHSHRTGGSYEQYF.

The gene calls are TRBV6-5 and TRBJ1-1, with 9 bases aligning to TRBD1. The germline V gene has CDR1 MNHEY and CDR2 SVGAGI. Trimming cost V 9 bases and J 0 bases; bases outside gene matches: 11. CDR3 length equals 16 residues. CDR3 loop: CARRRDRDFVNTEAFF. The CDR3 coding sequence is TGTGCCAGGAGGCGGGACAGGGATTTCGTGAACACTGAAGCTTTCTTT.

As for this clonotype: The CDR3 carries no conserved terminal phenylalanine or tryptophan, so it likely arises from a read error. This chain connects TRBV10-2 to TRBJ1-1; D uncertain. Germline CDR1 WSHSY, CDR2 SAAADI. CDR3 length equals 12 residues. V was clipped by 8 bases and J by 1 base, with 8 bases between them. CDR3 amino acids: CASSEANTEAFL. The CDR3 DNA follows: TGCGCCAGCTCCGAGGCGAACACTGAAGCTTTCTTA.

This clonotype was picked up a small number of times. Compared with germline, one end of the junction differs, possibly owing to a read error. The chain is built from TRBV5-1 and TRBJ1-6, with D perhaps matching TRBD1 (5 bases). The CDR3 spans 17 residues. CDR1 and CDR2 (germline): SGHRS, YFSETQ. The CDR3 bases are TGCGCCAGCAGCTTGGGCCCAGGGAGAGGGAGATATTCGCCCCTCCACTTT. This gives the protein CASSLGPGRGRYSPLHF.

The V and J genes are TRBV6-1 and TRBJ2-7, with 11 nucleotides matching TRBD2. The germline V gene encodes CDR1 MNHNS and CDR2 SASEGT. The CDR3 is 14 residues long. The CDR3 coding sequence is TGTGCCAGCAGTGCAGGACTAGCGGGCTACGAGCAGTGCGTC. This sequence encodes CASSAGLAGYEQCV.